The clone carrying this TCR beta chain came up a few times. Its antigen remains unknown. Here immunoSEQ multiplex PCR was the method, and the copy in TCRdb shows in-frame clones only, minus some. The sample records about 74,000 clones, about 81% being singletons. This sample was taken from a study of T cells in localized non-small cell lung cancer. CDR1 is LNHNV, CDR2 YYDKDF, per germline (reference sequence). V shed 0 bases and J shed 4 bases, with 4 bases lying between them. The CDR3 is 13 amino acids. Study-wide results and limits: Sequencing involved a lone tumor region, leaving heterogeneity possible. A denser population of T cells in blood accompanied longer overall survival. In adjacent lung, a median around 52 of the top 100 tumor clones were found. Uninvolved adjacent lung showed the highest T cell clonality, exceeding tumor.

The J gene is TRBJ1-5, the V gene TRBV15, with D hard to call. The clonotype originates from a female donor older than 55 with stage I lung adenocarcinoma. This material consisted of peripheral blood, taken before any cancer treatment. The CDR3 here is CATSREANQPQHF. The CDR3 DNA reads TGTGCCACCAGCAGAGAGGCGAATCAGCCCCAGCATTTT.